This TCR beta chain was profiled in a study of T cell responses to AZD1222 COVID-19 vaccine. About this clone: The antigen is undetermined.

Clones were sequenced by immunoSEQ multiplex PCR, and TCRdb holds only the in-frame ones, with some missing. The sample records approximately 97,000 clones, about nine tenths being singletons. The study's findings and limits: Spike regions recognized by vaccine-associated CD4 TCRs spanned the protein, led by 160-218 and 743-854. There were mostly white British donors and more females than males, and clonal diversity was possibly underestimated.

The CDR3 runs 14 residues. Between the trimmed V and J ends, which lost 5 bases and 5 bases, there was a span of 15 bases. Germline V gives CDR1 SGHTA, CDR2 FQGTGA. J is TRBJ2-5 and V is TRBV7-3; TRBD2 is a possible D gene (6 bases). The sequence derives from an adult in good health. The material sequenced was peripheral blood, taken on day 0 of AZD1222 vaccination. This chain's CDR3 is CASSKERVGETQYF. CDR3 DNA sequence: TGTGCCAGCAGCAAAGAGCGGGTAGGGGAGACCCAGTACTTC.